This entry lists 27 T cell receptor beta chains sequenced from one sample in a study of control samples from healthy donors and cancer patients. The method was immunoSEQ multiplex PCR; TCRdb's version includes in-frame clones alone and lacks a portion of them. This table has approximately 160,000 clones, 85% to 95% appearing once. Specimen: blood. All receptors come from a woman in her late teens or twenties in good health.

The V gene is TRBV2, the J gene TRBJ1-4; 7 bases line up with TRBD1. With 1 base clipped from V and 0 bases from J, the junction kept 2 bases outside the gene matches. The germline V gene encodes CDR1 SNHLY and CDR2 FYNNEI. CDR3 length: 16 residues. The CDR3 is CASSEDRGTTNEKLFF. CDR3 nucleotide sequence: TGTGCCAGCAGTGAAGACAGGGGTACAACTAATGAAAAACTGTTTTTT. Complete variable domain (other parts from reference TRBV2 and TRBJ1-4): EPEVTQTPSHQVTQMGQEVILRCVPISNHLYFYWYRQILGQKVEFLVSFYNNEISEKSEIFDDQFSVERPDGSNFTLKIRSTKLEDSAMYFCASSEDRGTTNEKLFFGSGTQLSVL.

This sequence joins TRBV5-1 and TRBJ2-2, with TRBD1 as a possible D gene (5 bases). The CDR3 is made up of 18 amino acids. Germline-derived CDR1 and CDR2 are SGHRS and YFSETQ. V lost 4 bases and J lost 6, with 25 bases in between. The CDR3 reads CASSPELRQLISSGELFF. For the CDR3, the DNA is TGCGCCAGCAGCCCGGAATTGAGACAGTTAATCTCATCCGGGGAGCTGTTTTTT.

The V gene is TRBV4-2, the J gene TRBJ1-2, with TRBD1 matching 7 bases. The CDR3 extends over 16 amino acids. From germline, CDR1 is LGHNA and CDR2 YNFKEQ. V gave up 3 bases and J gave up 0 bases; unmatched junction bases: 7. The CDR3 sequence is CASSHLPGTANYGYTF. DNA for the CDR3: TGTGCCAGCAGCCACCTACCCGGGACAGCTAACTATGGCTACACCTTC.

V and J are TRBV18 and TRBJ1-4; TRBD1 is a possible D gene (5 bases). Germline CDR1 reads KGHSH; CDR2 reads LQKENI. The CDR3 spans 16 residues. V was clipped by 2 bases and J by 0 bases, with 10 bases between them. This CDR3 is CASSPTLTATNEKLFF. The DNA of the CDR3 is TGTGCCAGCTCACCAACTTTGACAGCAACTAATGAAAAACTGTTTTTT.

The chain has TRBV5-1 and TRBJ1-4, with D tentatively TRBD1 (6 bases). CDR1 is SGHRS and CDR2 is YFSETQ in the germline V gene. Trimming removed 4 bases at V and 8 bases at J, with 15 bases between. The CDR3 runs to 14 residues. CDR3 nucleotides: TGCGCCAGCAGCCGGGACACGGTGGTCGAAAAACTGTTTTTT. It codes for CASSRDTVVEKLFF.

This clone was seen once. J is TRBJ1-3 and V is TRBV18; a possible D gene is TRBD1 (6 bases). The germline V gene has CDR1 KGHSH and CDR2 LQKENI. CDR3 length: 15 amino acids. V was clipped by 3 bases and J by 4 bases, with 13 bases between them. This CDR3 reads CASSPGHSSGNTIYF. CDR3 in DNA: TGTGCCAGCTCACCGGGACACAGCTCAGGAAACACCATATATTTT.

This clone appeared a single time. The rearrangement uses TRBV6-5 and TRBJ1-2; 11 bases match TRBD1. The CDR3 extends over 14 amino acids. CDR1 is MNHEY, CDR2 SVGAGI, per germline. J was trimmed by 3 bases and V by 7 bases; bases with no gene match: 4. CDR3 residues: CASKRTGGDYGYTF. The CDR3 nucleotides read TGTGCCAGCAAGAGGACAGGGGGCGACTATGGCTACACCTTC.

The chain uses TRBV5-1 and TRBJ1-1, with D possibly matching TRBD1 (5 bases). This CDR3 has 15 residues. With 3 bases removed from V and 1 base from J, the gap between germline ends came to 13 bases. Germline-derived CDR1 and CDR2 are SGHRS and YFSETQ. CDR3 sequence: CASSSRQNPNTEAFF. In DNA, the CDR3 is TGCGCCAGCAGCTCCCGACAGAACCCGAACACTGAAGCTTTCTTT.

V and J are TRBV11-2 and TRBJ2-5; 7 bases align to TRBD1. J lost 5 bases, V lost 0 bases, and 12 bases had no gene match. Germline V gene data show CDR1 as SGHAT and CDR2 as FQNNGV. The CDR3 has 17 residues. The CDR3 bases are TGTGCCAGCAGCTTAGATTTCGTGGCAGGGGGTATGGAGACCCAGTACTTC. This codes for CASSLDFVAGGMETQYF.

This clone was seen only once. The V gene is TRBV11-3, the J gene TRBJ1-4, with a possible D match to TRBD1 (6 bases). V was cut by 1 base and J by 0 bases, with 12 bases left in between. The CDR3 totals 17 residues. CDR1 is SGHNT, CDR2 YENEEA, per germline. As DNA, the CDR3 is TGTGCCAGCAGCTTAGCAGGGGCTGGGGCAACTAATGAAAAACTGTTTTTT. Translation: CASSLAGAGATNEKLFF. The full variable domain, its missing parts supplied by reference TRBV11-3 and TRBJ1-4, is EAGVVQSPRYKIIEKKQPVAFWCNPISGHNTLYWYLQNLGQGPELLIRYENEEAVDDSQLPKDRFSAERLKGVDSTLKIQPAELGDSAVYLCASSLAGAGATNEKLFFGSGTQLSVL.

This rearrangement joins TRBV6-2 or TRBV6-3 to TRBJ1-2; possible D gene TRBD1, 6 bases. The CDR3 covers 16 residues. V lost 0 bases and J 7 bases, leaving 18 bases between the germline ends. Germline CDR1 MNHEY, CDR2 SVGEGT. The CDR3: CASSYSTTGGRGGYTF. For the CDR3, the DNA is TGTGCCAGCAGTTACTCGACTACGGGGGGCAGAGGTGGCTACACCTTC.

This sequence joins TRBV24-1 and TRBJ2-1; 8 positions match TRBD1. The J segment lost 4 bases and the V segment lost 6 bases, leaving 16 bases of the junction unmatched. This CDR3 has 18 residues. Per the germline V gene, CDR1 is KGHDR and CDR2 is SFDVKD. The CDR3 sequence: CATSPTGAEDGGYNEQFF. CDR3 DNA sequence: TGTGCCACCAGTCCGACAGGGGCCGAGGATGGGGGGTACAATGAGCAGTTCTTC.

The chain joins TRBV6-5 to TRBJ1-2, with a tentative D call TRBD1 (5 bases). This CDR3 is built from 12 residues. Germline CDR1 and CDR2: MNHEY and SVGAGI. Trimming took 7 bases from V and 4 from J, leaving 10 bases between them. CDR3 region: CASTGGSYGYTF. The DNA of the CDR3 is TGTGCCAGCACGGGGGGTAGCTATGGCTACACCTTC.

This clone was seen only once. The chain couples TRBV28 to TRBJ1-1; no reliable D call. The V end lost 2 bases, the J end lost 5 bases, and 6 bases lay between the germline ends. Germline CDR1 MDHEN, CDR2 SYDVKM. This CDR3 is 12 amino acids long. CDR3 in amino acids: CASSLSQTEAFF. CDR3 DNA sequence: TGTGCCAGCAGTTTAAGTCAAACTGAAGCTTTCTTT.

This clone has only one observation. The gene calls are TRBV7-9 and TRBJ1-6; maybe TRBD1 (5 bases). There are 15 residues in the CDR3. V was shortened by 6 bases and J by 5 bases, with 14 bases between the two germline ends. Germline-derived CDR1 and CDR2 are SEHNR and FQNEAQ (reference sequence). In DNA form, the CDR3 reads TGTGCCAGCAGGGGGGGAAAGTCCGATAATTCACCCCTCCACTTT. Translating it yields CASRGGKSDNSPLHF.

This clone has just one count. The chain is built from TRBV5-6 and TRBJ1-4; 12 bases line up with TRBD1. The CDR3 is made up of 17 amino acids. Germline CDR1 reads SGHDT; CDR2 reads YYEEEE. The V and J ends lost 4 bases and 8 bases, in that order; junction bases with no gene match: 12. CDR3 DNA sequence: TGTGCCAGCAGCGAAACCGGGACAGGGGGCGCGAGGGAAAAACTGTTTTTT. Amino acid sequence: CASSETGTGGAREKLFF.

V gene TRBV7-2 combines with J gene TRBJ1-6, with a possible D match to TRBD1 (5 bases). The germline V and J ends were trimmed by 2 bases and 0 bases, with 14 bases remaining between them. CDR1 and CDR2 from the germline V gene are SGHTA and FQGNSA. This CDR3 comprises 18 residues. As DNA, the CDR3 is TGTGCCAGCAGCTTATCAGGGCGACCTGCCTCCTATAATTCACCCCTCCACTTT. This sequence encodes CASSLSGRPASYNSPLHF.

Turning to this clone: The junction departs from the called germline gene at one end, perhaps through a read error. The chain couples TRBV5-4 to TRBJ2-7; 10 positions agree with TRBD2. The CDR3 length is 15 residues. Germline V gene lookup returns CDR1 SGHNT and CDR2 YYREEE (reference sequence). The CDR3 is CAGRGGLADPYEQYF. CDR3 DNA: TGTGCCGGCAGAGGAGGACTAGCGGACCCCTACGAGCAGTACTTC.

The V and J genes are TRBV21-1 and TRBJ1-5; the table's TRBD1 call for D was not verified on the DNA. TRBV21-1 is a documented pseudogene. There are 16 residues in the CDR3. The CDR3 DNA follows: TGTGCCAGCAGCAAGTACCAGGGGGCGAAGAATCAGCCCCAGCATTTT. Protein product: CASSKYQGAKNQPQHF.

The J gene is TRBJ1-2, the V gene TRBV6-5; TRBD1 might be the D (5 bases). CDR3 length: 13 amino acids. Looked up from germline, CDR1 is MNHEY and CDR2 is SVGAGI. V lost 6 bases and J lost 6, with 14 bases in between. The CDR3 nucleotides read TGTGCCAGCAGCAGGGATCAAGAGCATGGCTACACCTTC. Its translation: CASSRDQEHGYTF.

The chain has TRBV12-3 or TRBV12-4 and TRBJ2-7; D is uncertain. The CDR3 length is 13 residues. V lost 6 bases and J 10 bases, leaving 19 bases between the germline ends. The CDR3 here is CASSNNLIDGQYF. CDR3 DNA: TGTGCCAGCAGCAATAACTTAATTGATGGCCAGTACTTC.

The chain combines TRBV2 with TRBJ2-3, with D possibly matching TRBD2 (6 bases). The CDR3 is 13 amino acids. V gave up 8 bases and J gave up 2 bases, with 11 bases separating them. Germline CDR1 is SNHLY and CDR2 is FYNNEI. CDR3 in amino acids: CASGSGYTDTQYF. In DNA, the CDR3 is TGTGCCAGCGGGAGCGGGTACACAGATACGCAGTATTTT. Full variable domain (rest looked up from reference TRBV2 and TRBJ2-3): EPEVTQTPSHQVTQMGQEVILRCVPISNHLYFYWYRQILGQKVEFLVSFYNNEISEKSEIFDDQFSVERPDGSNFTLKIRSTKLEDSAMYFCASGSGYTDTQYFGPGTRLTVL.

J is TRBJ1-6 and V is TRBV6-4; D remains unclear. The germline V and J ends were trimmed by 0 bases and 10 bases, with 7 bases remaining between them. The CDR3 spans 13 residues. CDR1 MRHNA and CDR2 SNTAGT come from the germline V gene. The CDR3 protein is CASSDSVVSPLHF. For the CDR3, the DNA is TGTGCCAGCAGTGACTCCGTCGTATCACCCCTCCACTTT.

The rearrangement uses TRBV24-1 and TRBJ2-7, with D unclear. Deletions cut 3 bases from V and 3 bases from J, with 11 bases between. The CDR3 runs 14 residues. In germline, CDR1 is KGHDR, CDR2 SFDVKD. CDR3 DNA sequence: TGTGCCACCAGTGATCGTGACGGTTACTACGAGCAGTACTTC. This sequence encodes CATSDRDGYYEQYF.

The J gene is TRBJ1-4, the V gene TRBV7-2; D gene ambiguous. This CDR3 region has 14 residues. Per germline, CDR1 SGHTA and CDR2 FQGNSA. Trimming removed 5 bases from V and 5 bases from J, with 12 bases in between. The CDR3 DNA follows: TGTGCCAGCAGCAATCCGGGTCCAAATGAAAAACTGTTTTTT. This translates into CASSNPGPNEKLFF.

The chain uses TRBV4-1 and TRBJ2-7; TRBD2 matches 7 bases. CDR1 MGHRA and CDR2 YSYEKL come from the germline V gene. The CDR3 extends over 15 amino acids. V trimming: 1 base; J trimming: 6 bases; junction bases outside the gene matches: 9. The CDR3 spells CASSQVWRELAEQYF. The CDR3, as DNA: TGCGCCAGCAGCCAAGTCTGGCGGGAGCTTGCCGAGCAGTACTTC.

The chain has TRBV6-5 and TRBJ2-3, with D tentatively TRBD1 (6 bases). The CDR3 covers 16 residues. CDR1 MNHEY and CDR2 SVGAGI come from the germline V gene. V lost 0 bases and J 3 bases, leaving 13 bases between the germline ends. CDR3 DNA sequence: TGTGCCAGCAGTTACTCAACAGGGCTAGGTACAGATACGCAGTATTTT. This codes for CASSYSTGLGTDTQYF.